This record concerns one TCR beta chain sequence. The antigen is not known. The germline CDR1 and CDR2 sequences are SNHLY and FYNNEI. The CDR3 is 14 amino acids. Trimming shortened V by 4 bases and J by 2 bases, and 11 bases separated the two germline ends. This entry belongs to a study of cytomegalovirus exposure and HLA in healthy donors. Overall study results and limits: When the data were analyzed later, several of the most significant clusters appeared to be linked to common viral pathogens.

The PCR made use of 60 Vbeta and 13 Jbeta primers. Clones were sequenced by immunoSEQ multiplex PCR, and TCRdb holds only the in-frame ones, with some missing. Seen here are just over 150,000 clones, 85% observed once, and the top ten hold 2% to 2.5%. Sequenced material: PBMCs. The rearrangement uses TRBV2 and TRBJ2-5, with D unresolved. This TCR came from a young woman in good health and CMV-seronegative. CDR3 nucleotide sequence: TGTGCCAGCAGTGTGACATTCAGGCAAGAGACCCAGTACTTC. This encodes CASSVTFRQETQYF. The full variable domain, in which reference TRBV2 and TRBJ2-5 provide the parts outside the CDR3, is EPEVTQTPSHQVTQMGQEVILRCVPISNHLYFYWYRQILGQKVEFLVSFYNNEISEKSEIFDDQFSVERPDGSNFTLKIRSTKLEDSAMYFCASSVTFRQETQYFGPGTRLLVL.